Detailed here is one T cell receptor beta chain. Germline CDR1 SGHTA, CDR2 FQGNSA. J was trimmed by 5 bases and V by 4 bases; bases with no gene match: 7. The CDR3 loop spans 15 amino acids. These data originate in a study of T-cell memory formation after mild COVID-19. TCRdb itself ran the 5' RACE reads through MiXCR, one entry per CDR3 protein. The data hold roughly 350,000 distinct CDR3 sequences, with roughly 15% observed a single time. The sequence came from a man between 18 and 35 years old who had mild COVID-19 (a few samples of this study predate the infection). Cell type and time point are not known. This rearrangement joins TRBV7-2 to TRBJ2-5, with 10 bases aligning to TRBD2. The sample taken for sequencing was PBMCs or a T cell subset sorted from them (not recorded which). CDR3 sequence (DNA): TGTGCCAGCAGCTCCCAGCGGGGGGGCGGGGAGACCCAGTACTTC. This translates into CASSSQRGGGETQYF. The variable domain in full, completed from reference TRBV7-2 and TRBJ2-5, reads GAGVSQSPSNKVTEKGKDVELRCDPISGHTALYWYRQSLGQGLEFLIYFQGNSAPDKSGLPSDRFSAERTGGSVSTLTIQRTQQEDSAVYLCASSSQRGGGETQYFGPGTRLLVL.